The 23 T cell receptor beta chains given below trace back to one sample, sequenced in a study of human T cells and chemical hapten exposure. TCRdb ran MiXCR on the RACE reads and lists one entry per CDR3 protein. The data hold just under 350,000 distinct CDR3 sequences, with around 7% observed a single time. Time point: patch test 1, 2 weeks after DPC sensitization. Treatment specified: therapeutic diphenylcyclopropenone sensitization with weekly scalp DPC. The sample was whole blood, taken in connection with sensitization to the hapten diphenylcyclopropenone (DPC). All receptors come from a woman aged 18-29 years with alopecia areata. Some clones in this sample may be carry-over from other donors' samples.

The gene calls are TRBV2 and TRBJ2-1; 13 positions agree with TRBD2. Germline V gene lookup returns CDR1 SNHLY and CDR2 FYNNEI. The CDR3 spans 17 residues. V was pared by 4 bases and J by 0 bases, with 3 bases of the junction left unmatched. For the CDR3, the DNA is TGTGCCAGCAGTGGACTAGCGGGGGGCGACTCCTACAATGAGCAGTTCTTC. Encoded protein: CASSGLAGGDSYNEQFF.

This clonotype was counted many times. The gene calls are TRBV29-1 and TRBJ2-3; 13 bases match TRBD2. Germline CDR1 and CDR2: SQVTM and ANQGSEA. This CDR3 has 16 residues. V was pared by 2 bases and J by 2 bases, with 4 bases of the junction left unmatched. The CDR3 here is CSVEPTSGGNTDTQYF. Here the CDR3 DNA reads TGCAGCGTTGAACCGACTAGCGGGGGGAACACAGATACGCAGTATTTT.

As concerns this clonotype: This clone may be a read error of a much larger clone one base away. The chain links TRBV3-1 to TRBJ2-7, with D possibly matching TRBD2 (6 bases). The CDR3 has 16 amino acids. V lost 5 bases, J lost 3 bases, and 20 bases lay in between. Germline CDR1 and CDR2: LGHDT and YNNKEL (reference sequence). In DNA, the CDR3 is TGTGCCAGCAGCAAGGGCTCGGACAAGCGGGTCTACGAGCAGTACTTC. As protein: CASSKGSDKRVYEQYF.

At least ten counts were recorded for this clonotype. This sequence joins TRBV7-3 and TRBJ2-6; D remains unclear. CDR3 length: 15 residues. CDR1 and CDR2 from the germline V gene are SGHTA and FQGTGA. Trimming cost V 4 bases and J 1 base, with 8 bases left between them. The CDR3 DNA reads TGTGCCAGCAGCTCGATGTCGTCTGGGGCCAACGTCCTGACTTTC. Translating gives CASSSMSSGANVLTF.

This clonotype occurred many times. The V and J genes are TRBV4-1 and TRBJ1-4, with D tentatively TRBD1 (6 bases). V shed 4 bases and J shed 8 bases, with 14 bases lying between them. This CDR3 has 14 amino acids. Germline CDR1 reads MGHRA; CDR2 reads YSYEKL. The CDR3 loop is CASSRDTTTEKLFF. The CDR3 DNA sequence: TGCGCCAGCAGCCGGGACACCACTACCGAAAAACTGTTTTTT.

The table lists this clonotype with a few counts. V is TRBV6-5 and J is TRBJ1-2; possibly TRBD1 for D (6 bases). This CDR3 is 13 amino acids long. Germline CDR1 reads MNHEY; CDR2 reads SVGAGI. V shed 2 bases and J shed 7 bases, with 11 bases lying between them. The CDR3 protein is CASSYRGTPGYTF. The CDR3 nucleotides are TGTGCCAGCAGTTACAGGGGGACCCCTGGCTACACCTTC.

This clonotype was recorded many times. This sequence joins TRBV7-9 and TRBJ2-7; a weak D match, TRBD2 (5 bases). The CDR3 has 13 residues. Germline assignment: CDR1 SEHNR and CDR2 FQNEAQ (reference sequence). V lost 1 base and J lost 5, with 9 bases in between. CDR3 amino acids: CASSLVNGNEQYF. The CDR3 DNA is TGTGCCAGCAGCTTAGTCAACGGGAACGAGCAGTACTTC.

There are a few counts of this clonotype. The rearrangement uses TRBV20-1 and TRBJ2-7, with 9 positions matching TRBD1. V was clipped by 0 bases and J by 2 bases; unmatched bases: 8. Germline V gene lookup returns CDR1 DFQATT and CDR2 SNEGSKA (reference sequence). CDR3 length: 16 amino acids. This CDR3 reads CSARDPRQGDAYEQYF. For the CDR3, the DNA is TGCAGTGCTAGAGATCCTCGACAGGGGGACGCCTACGAGCAGTACTTC.

Only a few counts were recorded for this clonotype. The J gene is TRBJ2-3, the V gene TRBV20-1; D ambiguous. V was cut by 6 bases and J by 9 bases, with 13 bases left in between. CDR3 size: 11 residues. Looked up from germline, CDR1 is DFQATT and CDR2 is SNEGSKA (reference sequence). This CDR3 is CSASISSTQYF. CDR3 sequence (DNA): TGCAGTGCCTCCATATCTTCCACGCAGTATTTT.

This clonotype showed up just a few times. V is TRBV7-2 and J is TRBJ1-2, with 12 bases lining up with TRBD1. V was pared by 1 base and J by 6 bases, with 3 bases of the junction left unmatched. The CDR3 runs 15 residues. Germline V gene data show CDR1 as SGHTA and CDR2 as FQGNSA. CDR3 region: CASSLVGTGGNGYTF. The CDR3 DNA follows: TGTGCCAGCAGCTTAGTAGGGACAGGGGGCAATGGCTACACCTTC.

This clonotype was counted many times. This chain links TRBV24-1 with TRBJ1-4; TRBD1 might be the D (5 bases). Trimming shortened V by 9 bases and J by 0 bases, and 19 bases separated the two germline ends. The CDR3 length is 17 residues. Germline assignment: CDR1 KGHDR and CDR2 SFDVKD. The CDR3 region has the DNA TGTGCCACCTTTTCCCTCCCTGGACAAGCAACTAATGAAAAACTGTTTTTT. This gives the protein CATFSLPGQATNEKLFF.

This clonotype was seen a handful of times. This chain connects TRBV6-2 or TRBV6-3 to TRBJ1-4, with D hard to call. The CDR3 covers 14 residues. Germline V gives CDR1 MNHEY, CDR2 SVGEGT. V gave up 3 bases and J gave up 6 bases, with 11 bases separating them. CDR3 region: CASSYLDFDEKLFF. CDR3 nucleotides: TGTGCCAGCAGTTATTTGGACTTTGATGAAAAACTGTTTTTT.

The chain couples TRBV20-1 to TRBJ1-4; 7 bases agree with TRBD1. V trimming: 5 bases; J trimming: 8 bases; junction bases outside the gene matches: 11. The CDR3 covers 14 residues. Germline V gene data show CDR1 as DFQATT and CDR2 as SNEGSKA (reference sequence). Here the CDR3 reads CSAFIIRDSEKLFF. The CDR3 DNA reads TGCAGTGCTTTTATTATCCGGGACAGCGAAAAACTGTTTTTT.

V usage is TRBV2 and J usage is TRBJ1-2, with D uncertain. Trimming removed 4 bases at V and 8 bases at J, with 17 bases between. Germline V lookup: CDR1 SNHLY, CDR2 FYNNEI. This CDR3 is 14 amino acids long. CDR3 sequence (DNA): TGTGCCAGCAGTGGTACCCACCCCACGGGAGGCTACACCTTC. This codes for CASSGTHPTGGYTF.

This clonotype came up many times. This sequence joins TRBV6-2 or TRBV6-3 and TRBJ1-1; weak D call: TRBD1 (5 bases). The CDR3 runs 16 residues. Germline V gene sequence: CDR1 MNHEY, CDR2 SVGEGT. V lost 2 bases and J 5 bases, leaving 18 bases between the germline ends. Here the CDR3 DNA reads TGTGCCAGCAGTTACGGCCGCGGGGGAGTAGTTACTGAAGCTTTCTTT. It codes for CASSYGRGGVVTEAFF.

This rearrangement joins TRBV24-1 to TRBJ2-2; 7 bases are shared with TRBD2. Trimming at V came to 9 bases and at J to 1 base, leaving 10 bases not matched to a gene. This CDR3 has 16 residues. Per germline, CDR1 KGHDR and CDR2 SFDVKD. DNA of the CDR3: TGTGCCACCCGAGGCCCCGGACTAGAGAACACCGGGGAGCTGTTTTTT. Encoded protein: CATRGPGLENTGELFF.

This clonotype was observed many times. This chain uses TRBV4-2 with TRBJ2-1, with D perhaps matching TRBD2 (5 bases). V shed 3 bases and J shed 4 bases, with 10 bases lying between them. CDR1 LGHNA and CDR2 YNFKEQ come from the germline V gene. CDR3 length: 14 amino acids. CDR3 bases: TGTGCCAGCAGCCAGGACTCTGAATACAATGAGCAGTTCTTC. Translation gives CASSQDSEYNEQFF.

This CDR3 is CASSYSSLPEAFF. CDR3 nucleotides: TGTGCCAGCAGTTACTCCAGCCTCCCTGAAGCTTTCTTT. The chain joins TRBV6-5 to TRBJ1-1; D not certain. Germline V gene sequence: CDR1 MNHEY, CDR2 SVGAGI. V dropped 0 bases and J dropped 6 bases, with 8 bases sitting between them. The CDR3 has 13 residues.

There are a few counts of this clonotype. The V and J genes are TRBV18 and TRBJ2-3; 7 nucleotides agree with TRBD1. J gave up 5 bases and V 6 bases, and 11 bases lay outside the gene matches. Germline V lookup: CDR1 KGHSH, CDR2 LQKENI. The CDR3 sequence is 15 residues long. This CDR3 is CASSPRGGAGDTQYF. The CDR3 DNA reads as TGTGCCAGCTCCCCCAGAGGGGGCGCGGGAGATACGCAGTATTTT.

The chain carries TRBV6-4 and TRBJ2-3; 8 bases are shared with TRBD2. Germline CDR1 MRHNA, CDR2 SNTAGT. The V segment lost 0 bases and the J segment 6 bases; nucleotides outside the gene matches: 8. There are 16 residues in the CDR3. The CDR3 nucleotides read TGTGCCAGCAGTGACTCTAGCGGGGAACCTCCGGATACGCAGTATTTT. It yields the protein CASSDSSGEPPDTQYF.

Remarks on this clonotype: A read error may explain this, as a much larger clone is one base away. The V and J genes are TRBV12-5 and TRBJ1-6; 7 positions agree with TRBD1. Germline-derived CDR1 and CDR2 are LGHNT and FRNRAP. This CDR3 contains 15 residues. In nucleotides, the CDR3 is TGTGCTAGTGCCACGACAGGGAGGATTAATTCACCCCCCCACTTT. Protein sequence: CASATTGRINSPPHF.

There are a few counts of this clonotype. The CDR3 bases are TGCGCCAGCAGCTTGGACGGCAGGTCGAACACTGAAGCTTTCTTT. This gives the protein CASSLDGRSNTEAFF. This sequence joins TRBV5-1 and TRBJ1-1; D gene ambiguous. Trimming pared 0 bases from V and 1 base from J, leaving 10 bases between. The CDR3 has 15 residues. CDR1 and CDR2 (germline): SGHRS, YFSETQ.

This clonotype has ten or more counts. This chain uses TRBV6-5 with TRBJ2-7; TRBD1 is a possible D gene (8 bases). This CDR3 comprises 17 residues. The ends were cut back, 2 bases at V and 3 bases at J, with 20 bases in the middle. Per germline, CDR1 MNHEY and CDR2 SVGAGI. CDR3 region: CASSYDRGGALVYEQYF. CDR3 coding DNA: TGTGCCAGCAGTTACGACAGGGGAGGGGCCCTCGTCTACGAGCAGTACTTC.